Below are 3 T cell receptor beta chains sequenced from a single sample in a study of cytomegalovirus exposure and HLA in healthy donors. 60 Vbeta and 13 Jbeta primers were used in PCR. Data came from immunoSEQ multiplex PCR; TCRdb stores just in-frame clones and leaves some out. This sample has about 150,000 clones, with around 75% found just once. The sample taken for sequencing was PBMCs. The receptors originated from a woman aged 18-29 years in good health and CMV-seronegative.

In this sample, this clone turned up a few times. The rearrangement links TRBV9 to TRBJ2-1, with 16 bases aligning to TRBD2. With V trimmed by 4 bases and J by 10 bases, 8 bases remained unmatched. The CDR3 length is 16 residues. Germline CDR1 is SGDLS and CDR2 is YYNGEE. CDR3 region: CASSPNLGLAGGEQFF. CDR3 bases: TGTGCCAGCAGCCCCAATTTGGGACTAGCGGGGGGGGAGCAGTTCTTC.

The rearrangement joins TRBV7-8 to TRBJ1-2; D gene ambiguous. Looked up from germline, CDR1 is SGHVS and CDR2 is FQNEAQ. The CDR3 runs 12 residues. Trimming shortened V by 0 bases and J by 7 bases, and 6 bases separated the two germline ends. CDR3 bases: TGTGCCAGCAGCTTAGCAGGGAGTGGCTACACCTTC. Translating gives CASSLAGSGYTF.

The chain couples TRBV11-3 to TRBJ2-3; a weak D match, TRBD2 (6 bases). V gave up 3 bases and J gave up 3 bases, with 13 bases separating them. This CDR3 is 15 amino acids long. Germline V CDR1 and CDR2: SGHNT, YENEEA. CDR3 residues: CASSLMGGKTDTQYF. CDR3 nucleotide sequence: TGTGCCAGCAGCTTGATGGGCGGGAAGACAGATACGCAGTATTTT.